The text below deals with one T cell receptor beta chain. In the original processing: In the immunoSEQ data, sequences were junction-only and lacked quality scores, so filtering differed. Here immunoSEQ multiplex PCR was the method, and the copy in TCRdb shows in-frame clones only, minus some. V and J calls and clone size are copied from that table; D and trimming were computed from the DNA. Found here are about 330,000 clones, around 74% of them singletons; the top ten hold 10%. This entry is derived from a study of shared clonotypes between healthy human individuals. V shed 1 base and J 7 bases; nucleotides not matched to a gene: 6. Germline assignment: CDR1 SGHTA and CDR2 FQGNSA. The CDR3 loop spans 15 amino acids.

The sequencing input was memory CD4+ T cells sorted from blood. Stated subset: CD45RA-negative fraction. The TCR was taken from a man in his thirties or forties in good health. The V and J genes are TRBV7-2 and TRBJ2-1; TRBD2 aligns across 8 bases. The CDR3 DNA sequence: TGTGCCAGCAGCTTAGTAAGCGGGAGTAAGAATGAGCAGTTCTTC. Translated, it gives CASSLVSGSKNEQFF.